The 31 T cell receptor beta chains given below trace back to one sample, sequenced in a study of T cells in Graves' hyperthyroidism and ophthalmopathy. What was amplified from RNA transcripts were TCR beta CDR3 regions. An initial round of RT-PCR targeting the TCR CDR3 relied on the HTBI primer set. Each CDR3 protein gets one entry after TCRdb re-called the multiplex PCR reads with MiXCR. The sample has roughly 570,000 distinct CDR3 sequences, under 60% seen once. Specimen: peripheral blood or thyroid tissue (not recorded which). The receptors here all came from an adult woman with Graves' disease, either hyperthyroidism or ophthalmopathy (not recorded which).

In its sample, this clonotype was seen many times. The V call is TRBV20-1, the J call TRBJ1-5; D is ambiguous. V lost 0 bases and J 4 bases, leaving 16 bases between the germline ends. The CDR3 spans 16 residues. Germline-derived CDR1 and CDR2 are DFQATT and SNEGSKA (reference sequence). CDR3 nucleotide sequence: TGCAGTGCTAGAGATTTTAGGGCCGGGGATAATCAGCCCCAGCATTTT. It is translated as CSARDFRAGDNQPQHF.

This chain connects TRBV5-1 to TRBJ1-5; 8 positions match TRBD1. The CDR3 covers 14 residues. Looked up from germline, CDR1 is SGHRS and CDR2 is YFSETQ. Germline trimming cut 6 bases from V and 14 bases from J; bases unmatched to any gene: 16. CDR3 region: CASTPIGQGGYEHF. The CDR3, as DNA: TGCGCCAGCACCCCAATCGGACAGGGCGGCTACGAGCATTTT.

This clonotype occurred many times. The chain joins TRBV3-1 to TRBJ1-4, with 11 nucleotides matching TRBD1. CDR1 and CDR2 (germline): LGHDT, YNNKEL (reference sequence). Trimming at V came to 1 base and at J to 8 bases, leaving 0 bases not matched to a gene. The length of the CDR3 is 14 residues. DNA for the CDR3: TGTGCCAGCAGCCAAGGGGACAGGGGGGAAAAACTGTTTTTT. Its protein is CASSQGDRGEKLFF.

This clonotype has ten or more counts. The rearrangement links TRBV28 to TRBJ1-1; D is unclear. Germline loops: CDR1 MDHEN, CDR2 SYDVKM. Deletions cut 7 bases from V and 3 bases from J, with 12 bases between. The CDR3 consists of 13 residues. CDR3 coding DNA: TGTGCCAGCACTATAGGACGGTACACTGAAGCTTTCTTT. It translates to CASTIGRYTEAFF.

Ten or more counts support this clonotype. The rearrangement links TRBV24-1 to TRBJ1-2; D unresolved. The length of the CDR3 is 12 residues. Looked up from germline, CDR1 is KGHDR and CDR2 is SFDVKD. The germline V and J ends were trimmed by 0 bases and 8 bases, with 6 bases remaining between them. CDR3 DNA sequence: TGTGCCACCAGTGATTTGGGGCGAGGCTACACCTTC. Translated, it gives CATSDLGRGYTF.

This clonotype was counted once. V is TRBV2 and J is TRBJ2-5; 7 nucleotides align to TRBD1. After removal of 2 bases from V and 5 bases from J, the junction contained 11 bases not matched to a gene. CDR1 and CDR2 from the germline V gene are SNHLY and FYNNEI. There are 16 residues in the CDR3. This CDR3 reads CASSERQGGRAETQYF. The CDR3 DNA is TGTGCCAGCAGTGAACGACAGGGTGGCCGGGCGGAGACCCAGTACTTC.

About this clonotype: Possible read error: a much larger clone is one base away. The chain uses TRBV20-1 and TRBJ2-2; possible D gene TRBD1, 6 bases. This CDR3 contains 16 residues. Deletions cut 0 bases from V and 1 base from J, with 12 bases between. Germline assignment: CDR1 DFQATT and CDR2 SNEGSKA (reference sequence). Here the CDR3 reads CSAREPGVENTGELFF. The CDR3 coding sequence is TGCAGTGCTAGAGAACCAGGGGTCGAGAACACCGGGGAGCTGTTTTTT.

This clonotype was recorded many times. V gene TRBV5-1 combines with J gene TRBJ2-7; D remains unclear. Germline V CDR1 and CDR2: SGHRS, YFSETQ. V lost 7 bases to trimming and J lost 1 base, with 15 bases between them. The CDR3 runs to 14 residues. CDR3 loop: CASYSGRSSYEQYF. As DNA, the CDR3 is TGCGCCAGCTACTCTGGAAGGTCGTCCTACGAGCAGTACTTC.

This clonotype was seen many times. J is TRBJ1-6 and V is TRBV11-3; no firm D call. V was shortened by 0 bases and J by 14 bases, with 17 bases between the two germline ends. Germline V gene lookup returns CDR1 SGHNT and CDR2 YENEEA. The CDR3 sequence is 15 residues long. The CDR3 loop reads CASSLDSWVFWTLHF. CDR3 in DNA: TGTGCCAGCAGCTTAGATTCGTGGGTTTTTTGGACCCTCCACTTT.

J is TRBJ1-4 and V is TRBV29-1; 8 nucleotides agree with TRBD1. This CDR3 contains 13 residues. The ends lost 3 bases at V and 7 bases at J; junction bases unmatched: 4. Per the germline V gene, CDR1 is SQVTM and CDR2 is ANQGSEA. The CDR3 protein is CSVDQGAGEKLFF. CDR3 nucleotides: TGCAGCGTTGATCAGGGGGCGGGTGAAAAACTGTTTTTT.

This chain connects TRBV7-9 to TRBJ1-2, with D possibly being TRBD1 (5 bases). Trimming stripped 4 bases from V and 2 bases from J, with 8 bases between. This CDR3 region has 13 residues. Germline V CDR1 and CDR2: SEHNR, FQNEAQ (reference sequence). The CDR3 region is CASSSGHNYGYTF. CDR3 DNA: TGTGCCAGCAGCTCCGGACACAACTATGGCTACACCTTC.

Comment on this clonotype: Germline is not matched at one junction end, which may reflect a read error. This chain joins TRBV7-9 and TRBJ2-7; no clear D. Germline CDR1 and CDR2: SEHNR and FQNEAQ (reference sequence). The CDR3 is 14 residues long. The CDR3 region has the DNA TGTGCCGGCAGCTTAGTACCCGTCTATGGCGAGCAGTACTTC. This encodes CAGSLVPVYGEQYF.

With respect to this clonotype: At one boundary the junction diverges from the germline segment, which might be a read error. The V gene is TRBV29-1, the J gene TRBJ2-3, with 10 bases lining up with TRBD2. Per the germline V gene, CDR1 is SQVTM and CDR2 is ANQGSEA. The length of the CDR3 is 14 residues. In DNA, the CDR3 is TGCAGCGTTGTCCGGACTAGCGGCCACGATACGCGGTATTTT. Encoded protein: CSVVRTSGHDTRYF.

CDR3 nucleotides: TGCAGCGACGGGACCGGCGAAGCTTTCTTT. It translates to CSDGTGEAFF. The chain combines TRBV29-1 with TRBJ1-1; D possibly corresponds to TRBD1 (5 bases). V was pared by 7 bases and J by 8 bases, with 11 bases between. CDR1 is SQVTM, CDR2 ANQGSEA, per germline. This CDR3 region has 10 residues.

This clonotype was counted a few times. The genes are TRBV15 and TRBJ1-1; 9 bases are a match to TRBD1. V was pared by 6 bases and J by 1 base, with 6 bases of the junction left unmatched. The CDR3 is 15 amino acids. Per germline, CDR1 LNHNV and CDR2 YYDKDF (reference sequence). The CDR3 here is CATRVTGGSNTEAFF. Written as DNA, the CDR3 is TGTGCCACCAGAGTTACAGGGGGCTCGAACACTGAAGCTTTCTTT. Full variable domain (remainder filled in from reference TRBV15 and TRBJ1-1): DAMVIQNPRYQVTQFGKPVTLSCSQTLNHNVMYWYQQKSSQAPKLLFHYYDKDFNNEADTPDNFQSRRPNTSFCFLDIRSPGLGDTAMYLCATRVTGGSNTEAFFGQGTRLTVV.

This clonotype has at least ten counts. The chain joins TRBV25-1 to TRBJ1-2; 10 nucleotides agree with TRBD1. Germline V gene lookup returns CDR1 MGHDK and CDR2 SYGVNS. The CDR3 totals 14 residues. V shed 7 bases, J shed 4 bases, and the junction held 6 bases outside the gene matches. The CDR3 loop is CASTKTGGLYGYTF. The DNA for the CDR3 is TGTGCCAGCACGAAGACAGGGGGCCTCTATGGCTACACCTTC.

There are many counts of this clonotype. The genes are TRBV25-1 and TRBJ2-3; a weak D match, TRBD1 (5 bases). V was trimmed by 7 bases and J by 9 bases, leaving 11 bases between them. The germline gives CDR1 MGHDK, CDR2 SYGVNS. This CDR3 comprises 11 residues. DNA for the CDR3: TGTGCCAGCACCGACAGAAGCACGCAGTATTTT. Protein sequence: CASTDRSTQYF.

This clonotype was seen ten or more times. The V call is TRBV6-5, the J call TRBJ2-5; D possibly uses TRBD1 or TRBD2 (5 bases each). Germline V gene sequence: CDR1 MNHEY, CDR2 SVGAGI. The length of the CDR3 is 17 residues. The V and J ends lost 4 bases and 2 bases respectively, with 20 bases between them. The CDR3 here is CASSSRGPPWRQETQYF. The CDR3 nucleotides read TGTGCCAGCAGTTCCCGGGGCCCCCCTTGGCGGCAAGAGACCCAGTACTTC.

This clonotype has just a few counts. V usage is TRBV10-3 and J usage is TRBJ1-6; possible D gene TRBD1, 6 bases. Germline V gives CDR1 ENHRY, CDR2 SYGVKD. The V end lost 10 bases, the J end lost 6 bases, and 19 bases lay between the germline ends. The CDR3 extends over 15 amino acids. CDR3 nucleotides: TGTGCCACTCACTTGACCGGGACAATTAATTCACCCCTCCACTTT. Translating gives CATHLTGTINSPLHF.

This chain joins TRBV12-3 or TRBV12-4 and TRBJ2-5; the match to TRBD1 covers 7 bases. This CDR3 has 14 amino acids. V was pared by 1 base and J by 2 bases, with 1 base of the junction left unmatched. The CDR3 nucleotides are TGTGCCAGCAGTTTAGAGGGACAGCAAGAGACCCAGTACTTC. It specifies CASSLEGQQETQYF.

As for this clonotype: One junction end disagrees with the germline gene, perhaps due to a read error. The chain uses TRBV7-9 and TRBJ2-7; D is possibly TRBD1 (6 bases). Looked up from germline, CDR1 is SEHNR and CDR2 is FQNEAQ (reference sequence). The CDR3 runs 16 residues. Written as DNA, the CDR3 is TGTGCCAGCAGCCAAGACATGAGACAGGTAACCAGCGAGCATTACTTC. Protein: CASSQDMRQVTSEHYF. Full variable domain (outside the CDR3, taken from reference TRBV7-9 and TRBJ2-7): DTGVSQNPRHKITKRGQNVTFRCDPISEHNRLYWYRQTLGQGPEFLTYFQNEAQLEKSRLLSDRFSAERPKGSFSTLEIQRTEQGDSAMYLCASSQDMRQVTSEHYFGPGTRLTVT.

This clonotype has just one count. This CDR3 reads CASSLTGVLEKLFF. The CDR3 DNA reads TGTGCCAGCAGCTTAACAGGGGTTCTTGAAAAACTGTTTTTT. The chain couples TRBV7-9 to TRBJ1-4, with TRBD1 matching over 7 bases. The CDR3 is 14 residues long. With V trimmed by 2 bases and J by 7 bases, 4 bases remained unmatched. The germline V gene encodes CDR1 SEHNR and CDR2 FQNEAQ (reference sequence).

In its sample, this clonotype was seen a few times. The V call is TRBV27, the J call TRBJ2-3; TRBD2 matches at 10 bases. The CDR3 loop spans 18 amino acids. The V and J ends lost 5 bases and 0 bases, in that order; junction bases with no gene match: 11. Germline assignment: CDR1 MNHEY and CDR2 SMNVEV (reference sequence). CDR3 in DNA: TGTGCCAGCAGTGTTCCTAGCGGGAGATTTTCGAGCACAGATACGCAGTATTTT. This translates into CASSVPSGRFSSTDTQYF.

V gene TRBV7-8 combines with J gene TRBJ2-5; TRBD1 aligns across 10 bases. The length of the CDR3 is 15 residues. V trimming: 5 bases; J trimming: 4 bases; junction bases outside the gene matches: 7. The V gene's germline CDR1 is SGHVS and CDR2 FQNEAQ. The CDR3 bases are TGTGCCAGCAGCGCGGGACAGGGGCAGGTAGAGACCCAGTACTTC. Translating it yields CASSAGQGQVETQYF. Full variable domain (rest looked up from reference TRBV7-8 and TRBJ2-5): GAGVSQSPRYKVAKRGQDVALRCDPISGHVSLFWYQQALGQGPEFLTYFQNEAQLDKSGLPSDRFFAERPEGSVSTLKIQRTQQEDSAVYLCASSAGQGQVETQYFGPGTRLLVL.

The rearrangement uses TRBV7-2 and TRBJ2-5; unclear D gene. Germline CDR1 SGHTA, CDR2 FQGNSA. This CDR3 has 15 amino acids. Trimming left V 0 bases short and J 4 bases short, with 12 bases between. The CDR3 loop is CASSLAAGYLETQYF. CDR3 nucleotide sequence: TGTGCCAGCAGCTTAGCGGCTGGCTATTTAGAGACCCAGTACTTC.

This clonotype was observed many times. The V and J genes are TRBV7-3 and TRBJ1-5; 7 bases agree with TRBD1. This CDR3 contains 18 residues. J gave up 1 base and V 5 bases, and 14 bases lay outside the gene matches. Per germline, CDR1 SGHTA and CDR2 FQGTGA. The CDR3 loop is CASSIAKDRRISNQPQHF. The CDR3 region has the DNA TGTGCCAGCAGCATTGCCAAGGACAGGAGGATAAGCAATCAGCCCCAGCATTTT.

This clonotype has ten or more counts. The genes are TRBV6-5 and TRBJ1-4; D unresolved. The CDR3 has 15 amino acids. V was pared by 0 bases and J by 2 bases, with 7 bases between. Germline-derived CDR1 and CDR2 are MNHEY and SVGAGI. The chain's CDR3 is CASSYSGGTNEKLFF. DNA for the CDR3: TGTGCCAGCAGTTACTCGGGAGGGACTAATGAAAAACTGTTTTTT.

This clonotype was observed many times. V and J are TRBV19 and TRBJ2-7; D possibly matches TRBD1 or TRBD2 (5 bases each). There are 15 residues in the CDR3. CDR1 is LNHDA, CDR2 SQIVND, per germline (reference sequence). Trimming took off 3 bases at V and 0 bases at J, with 12 bases between the two ends. CDR3 sequence: CASSMGPLSSYEQYF. CDR3 bases: TGTGCCAGTAGTATGGGACCTCTATCCTCCTACGAGCAGTACTTC.

This clonotype was seen many times. The chain joins TRBV7-9 to TRBJ2-5; tentative D call: TRBD1 (5 bases). Germline V gene data show CDR1 as SEHNR and CDR2 as FQNEAQ (reference sequence). The CDR3 totals 17 residues. V was clipped by 3 bases and J by 7 bases, with 24 bases between them. The CDR3 spells CASSFNVRRTGFRTQYF. The CDR3 DNA reads TGTGCCAGCAGCTTCAATGTTCGAAGAACAGGCTTTCGGACCCAGTACTTC. The whole variable domain, filled in from reference TRBV7-9 and TRBJ2-5, reads DTGVSQNPRHKITKRGQNVTFRCDPISEHNRLYWYRQTLGQGPEFLTYFQNEAQLEKSRLLSDRFSAERPKGSFSTLEIQRTEQGDSAMYLCASSFNVRRTGFRTQYFGPGTRLLVL.

This chain links TRBV7-9 with TRBJ2-7; 8 positions agree with TRBD1. This CDR3 region has 14 residues. From germline, CDR1 is SEHNR and CDR2 FQNEAQ (reference sequence). The V and J ends lost 6 bases and 7 bases, in that order; junction bases with no gene match: 11. The CDR3 DNA reads as TGTGCCAGCAGGCCCGGGACAGGTGCTAGGGAGCAGTACTTC. Its translation is CASRPGTGAREQYF.

This clonotype was recorded at least ten times. The chain couples TRBV2 to TRBJ1-5; perhaps TRBD1 as D (6 bases). This CDR3 contains 15 residues. Trimming cost V 4 bases and J 4 bases, with 14 bases left between them. The germline gives CDR1 SNHLY, CDR2 FYNNEI. DNA for the CDR3: TGTGCCAGCAGTGGATTCCGGACAGATAATCAGCCCCAGCATTTT. This sequence encodes CASSGFRTDNQPQHF. The full variable domain, its missing parts supplied by reference TRBV2 and TRBJ1-5, is EPEVTQTPSHQVTQMGQEVILRCVPISNHLYFYWYRQILGQKVEFLVSFYNNEISEKSEIFDDQFSVERPDGSNFTLKIRSTKLEDSAMYFCASSGFRTDNQPQHFGDGTRLSIL.